The source of this T cell receptor (beta chain) is a study of T cells in Graves' hyperthyroidism and ophthalmopathy. Thyroid ultrasound, orbital computed tomography, clinical symptoms, and serum thyroxine and TRAb underpinned diagnoses. Researchers amplified the TCR beta CDR3 regions from RNA transcripts. The TCR CDR3 first-round RT-PCR relied on the HTBI primer set. TCRdb reprocessed the multiplex PCR reads with MiXCR, giving one entry per CDR3 protein. This table holds about 570,000 distinct CDR3 sequences, more than 45% found once. This clonotype has a handful of counts. The germline CDR1 and CDR2 sequences are SGHRS and YFSETQ. CDR3 length: 13 amino acids. V was shortened by 7 bases and J by 6 bases, with 11 bases between the two germline ends.

This chain connects TRBV5-1 to TRBJ1-6; maybe TRBD1 (5 bases). This TCR derives from an adult woman with Graves' disease, either hyperthyroidism or ophthalmopathy (not recorded which). Sample: peripheral blood or thyroid tissue (not recorded which). CDR3 residues: CASEGWRNSPLHF. The CDR3 bases are TGCGCCAGCGAGGGGTGGCGTAATTCACCCCTCCACTTT.